This T cell receptor beta chain was recorded in a study of blood T cell repertoires in COVID-19 (TCRdb year 2020). General notes on the study: Collaborator samples came from the United States, Italy and Spain and covered acute and convalescent phases of COVID-19. The prospective study material was composed of cDNA or gDNA derived from T cells, B-cell-depleted T cells, or PBMCs. Subjects who had been exposed to COVID-19, were actively infected with it, or had recovered from it provided the deeply sampled blood TCRbeta repertoires that made up the dataset. The repertoires were made available in a free public database intended to serve as a resource for research on the immune response to SARS-CoV-2. The samples were drawn from two sources: the first 160 participants of the ongoing ImmuneRACE study, and 950 to 1,500 subjects contributed by 6 global collaborators. Nearly every sample came with metadata listing a de-identified subject ID, COVID-19 status, age in years and sex. Where HLA class I and class II types were available, the types were taken from metadata supplied by the sample provider, not from assay-based typing. Broad study findings and their caveats: How much clinical and demographic metadata was included differed by source and by participant, and the metadata was provided uncurated.

TCRbeta CDR3 regions were amplified from genomic DNA using the immunoSEQ Assay, a bias-controlled multiplex PCR. Processing in the source paper ran as follows. The number of nucleated cells in each sample was estimated by amplification of reference gene primers within the assay. Sequence reads were collapsed and filtered to measure the absolute abundance of every unique TCRbeta CDR3 rearrangement. Productive Simpson clonality was computed per sample as the square root of Simpson's diversity index over productive rearrangements. Sourced from immuneACCESS, this table was stored by TCRdb with only in-frame sequences that have V and J called. A share of the clones is absent; for the studies checked, an unresolved V gene accounts for under half, and the remainder has no known explanation. The V and J calls and clone size come from that table; D and trimming were worked out from the DNA. The sample data list around 51,000 clones, and about 86% of these were observed just once. The ten largest clones represent about 4.1% of the sample.

About this clone itself: This receptor's antigen is unknown. Within one base of it there is no much larger clone, and no base qualities were kept.

Trimming removed 6 bases from V and 4 bases from J; the gene matches leave 6 bases unexplained. Reading from cysteine to phenylalanine, the CDR3 counts 13 amino acids. Only CDR3 DNA is held: 39 bases, read in frame from base 1. As encoded in the germline V gene, CDR1 is SGHVS while CDR2 is FQNEAQ. Collaborating institutions collected whole blood in K2EDTA tubes following their own protocols. Collaborator samples were shipped for TCRbeta analysis as frozen whole blood, isolated PBMCs, or DNA extracted from either sample type. This chain joins TRBV7-8 to TRBJ2-7; 7 bases in the junction line up with TRBD1. The sequence was collected from a man older than 75 with active COVID-19. Sequenced material: peripheral blood. The CDR3 region: CASSWGQLYEQYF. The nucleotide sequence reads as follows: TGTGCCAGCAGTTGGGGACAGCTGTACGAGCAGTACTTC.